This T cell receptor (beta chain) is from a study of blood T cells in healthy people across ages. The donors, all healthy, were Caucasians living in Russia, aged roughly 6 to 100. Germline V lookup: CDR1 SGDLS, CDR2 YYNGEE. Trimming took off 3 bases at V and 5 bases at J, with 11 bases between the two ends. CDR3 length equals 13 residues. Combining a sample-barcoded 5' primer with a J-beta primer mix, a second PCR ran for about 6 to 11 cycles. TCRdb reanalysed the 5' RACE reads using MiXCR and keeps one entry per CDR3 protein. The table shows roughly 1,300,000 distinct CDR3 sequences, with almost 60% occurring only once.

This chain joins TRBV9 and TRBJ2-5, with unresolved D. This TCR was recovered from a man aged 18 to 30 in good health. The sequenced sample consisted of blood. DNA of the CDR3: TGTGCCAGCAGCGCGGGTGGGCGTGAGACCCAGTACTTC. Protein product: CASSAGGRETQYF. The whole variable domain, remainder taken from reference TRBV9 and TRBJ2-5, is DSGVTQTPKHLITATGQRVTLRCSPRSGDLSVYWYQQSLDQGLQFLIQYYNGEERAKGNILERFSAQQFPDLHSELNLSSLELGDSALYFCASSAGGRETQYFGPGTRLLVL.